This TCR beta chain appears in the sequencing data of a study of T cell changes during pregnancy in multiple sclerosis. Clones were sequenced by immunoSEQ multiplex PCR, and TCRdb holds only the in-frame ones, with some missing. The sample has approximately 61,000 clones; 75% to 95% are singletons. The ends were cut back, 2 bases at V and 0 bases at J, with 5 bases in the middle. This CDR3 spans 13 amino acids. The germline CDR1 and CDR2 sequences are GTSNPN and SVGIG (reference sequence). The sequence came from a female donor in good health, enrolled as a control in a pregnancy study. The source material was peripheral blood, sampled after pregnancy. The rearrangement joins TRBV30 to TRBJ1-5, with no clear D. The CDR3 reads CAWSQDSNQPQHF. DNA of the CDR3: TGTGCCTGGAGTCAGGATAGCAATCAGCCCCAGCATTTT.